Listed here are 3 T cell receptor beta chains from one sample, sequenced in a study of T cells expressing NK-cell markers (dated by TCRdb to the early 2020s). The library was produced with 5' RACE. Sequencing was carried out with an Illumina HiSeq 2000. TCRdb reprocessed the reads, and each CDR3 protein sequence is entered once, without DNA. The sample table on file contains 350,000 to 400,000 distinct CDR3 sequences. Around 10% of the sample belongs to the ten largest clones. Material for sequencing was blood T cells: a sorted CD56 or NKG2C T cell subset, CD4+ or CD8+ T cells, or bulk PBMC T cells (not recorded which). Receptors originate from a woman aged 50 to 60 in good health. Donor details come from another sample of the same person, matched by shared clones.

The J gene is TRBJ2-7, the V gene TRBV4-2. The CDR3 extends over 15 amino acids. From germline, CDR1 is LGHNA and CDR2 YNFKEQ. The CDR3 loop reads CASSQEWQTSYEQYF.

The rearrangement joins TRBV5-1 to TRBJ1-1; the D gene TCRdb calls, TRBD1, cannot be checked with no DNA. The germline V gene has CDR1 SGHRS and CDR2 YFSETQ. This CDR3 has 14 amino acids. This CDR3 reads CASSFRDRDTEAFF.

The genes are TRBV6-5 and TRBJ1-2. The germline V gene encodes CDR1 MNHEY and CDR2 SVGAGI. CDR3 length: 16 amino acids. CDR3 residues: CASSYSAQTLNYGYTF.